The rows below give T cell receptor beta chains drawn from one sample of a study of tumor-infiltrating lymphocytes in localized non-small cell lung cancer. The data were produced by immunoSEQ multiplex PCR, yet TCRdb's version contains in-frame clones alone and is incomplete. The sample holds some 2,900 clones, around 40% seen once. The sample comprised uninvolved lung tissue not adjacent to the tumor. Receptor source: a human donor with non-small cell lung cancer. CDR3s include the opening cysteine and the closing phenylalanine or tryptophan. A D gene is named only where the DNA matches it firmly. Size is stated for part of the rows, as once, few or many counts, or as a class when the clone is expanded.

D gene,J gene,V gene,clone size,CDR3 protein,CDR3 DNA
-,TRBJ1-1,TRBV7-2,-,CASSWTEPGSVGDTEAFF,TGTGCCAGCAGCTGGACGGAACCAGGGTCCGTCGGGGACACTGAAGCTTTCTTT
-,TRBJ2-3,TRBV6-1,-,CASSDALGFAYTDTQYF,TGTGCCAGCAGTGACGCCCTCGGGTTCGCTTACACAGATACGCAGTATTTT
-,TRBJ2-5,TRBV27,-,CASSFTSHGTQYF,TGTGCCAGCAGTTTCACCTCCCATGGAACCCAGTACTTC
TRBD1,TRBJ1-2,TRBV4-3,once,CASSQDGTDGYTF,TGCGCCAGCAGCCAAGATGGGACAGATGGCTACACCTTC
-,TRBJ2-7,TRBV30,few,CAWREIGLSGYEQYF,TGTGCCTGGCGGGAGATAGGACTAAGCGGGTACGAGCAGTACTTC
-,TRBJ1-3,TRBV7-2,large,CASSQYGNTIYF,TGTGCCAGCAGCCAATACGGAAACACCATATATTTT
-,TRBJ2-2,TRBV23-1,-,CASSLLWFDGELFF,TGCGCCAGCAGTCTGTTATGGTTCGACGGGGAGCTGTTTTTT
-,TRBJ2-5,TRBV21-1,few,CASSEGSEETQYF,TGTGCCAGCAGCGAGGGATCGGAAGAGACCCAGTACTTC
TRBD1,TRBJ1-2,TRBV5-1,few,CASSSQQGADGYTF,TGCGCCAGCAGCTCCCAACAGGGGGCAGATGGCTACACCTTC
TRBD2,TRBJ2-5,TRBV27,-,CASSPWLAGGETQYF,TGTGCCAGCAGCCCCTGGCTTGCGGGAGGAGAGACCCAGTACTTC
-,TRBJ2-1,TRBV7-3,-,CASSSPGNEQFF,TGTGCCAGCAGCTCCCCAGGCAATGAGCAGTTCTTC
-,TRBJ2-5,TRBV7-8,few,CASSLGTRSGKTQYF,TGTGCCAGCAGCCTGGGGACCCGGAGTGGAAAGACCCAGTACTTC
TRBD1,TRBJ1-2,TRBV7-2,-,CASSLTGQNYGYTF,TGTGCCAGCAGCTTAACGGGACAGAACTATGGCTACACCTTC
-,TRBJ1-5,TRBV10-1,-,CASSEVRPYSNQPQHF,TGCGCCAGCAGTGAGGTGCGACCGTATAGCAATCAGCCCCAGCATTTT
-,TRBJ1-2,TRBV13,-,CASSLPESYGYTF,TGTGCCAGCAGCTTACCGGAGAGCTATGGCTACACCTTC